The 26 T cell receptor beta chains presented below share a single source sample, sequenced in a study of blood T cell repertoires in COVID-19. Repertoires were generated with immunoSEQ multiplex PCR, while TCRdb's copy carries only in-frame clones and drops some. The sample includes fewer than 150,000 clones, 75% to 90% seen only once; the top ten take 3% to 4%. Material: PBMCs or T cells enriched from blood (not recorded which). The receptors here all came from a man between 45 and 60 years old in a cohort exposed to, infected with or recovered from COVID-19 (not recorded which).

V and J are TRBV7-9 and TRBJ2-1; D is possibly TRBD1 (6 bases). Germline assignment: CDR1 SEHNR and CDR2 FQNEAQ (reference sequence). The CDR3 is 15 residues long. The V end was cut by 7 bases, the J end by 2 bases, with 15 bases between. The DNA of the CDR3 is TGTGCCAGCACCGCATTACAGGGCCCCTACAATGAGCAGTTCTTC. Translated: CASTALQGPYNEQFF.

The chain uses TRBV6-2 or TRBV6-3 and TRBJ2-7; TRBD1 agrees at 8 bases. The germline V gene encodes CDR1 MNHEY and CDR2 SVGEGT. J was trimmed by 3 bases and V by 4 bases; bases with no gene match: 5. The CDR3 runs to 14 residues. CDR3 in DNA: TGTGCCAGCAGTTCCGGGACAGGTCACTACGAGCAGTACTTC. Encoded protein: CASSSGTGHYEQYF.

The chain uses TRBV7-9 and TRBJ2-2, with TRBD1 matching over 9 bases. This CDR3 spans 15 amino acids. Germline lookup yields CDR1 SEHNR and CDR2 FQNEAQ (reference sequence). J gave up 7 bases and V 5 bases, and 8 bases lay outside the gene matches. CDR3 in amino acids: CASSRGQGLHGELFF. The DNA of the CDR3 is TGTGCCAGCAGCCGGGGACAGGGTCTCCACGGGGAGCTGTTTTTT.

This clone is a singleton in its sample. This chain links TRBV18 with TRBJ2-1, with 7 bases that match TRBD1. CDR1 KGHSH and CDR2 LQKENI come from the germline V gene. The CDR3 totals 15 residues. V gave up 1 base and J gave up 3 bases; unmatched junction bases: 3. In nucleotides, the CDR3 is TGTGCCAGCTCACCACTACAGGGGAGCTACAATGAGCAGTTCTTC. Translation: CASSPLQGSYNEQFF.

The genes are TRBV3-1 (or the pseudogene TRBV3-2) and TRBJ2-1, with D perhaps matching TRBD2 (7 bases). V was cut by 1 base and J by 3 bases, with 16 bases left in between. Germline lookup yields CDR1 LGHDT and CDR2 YNNKEL (reference sequence). This CDR3 has 17 amino acids. CDR3 amino acids: CASSQGGGGVGYNEQFF. In nucleotides, the CDR3 is TGTGCCAGCAGCCAAGGGGGGGGCGGAGTGGGCTACAATGAGCAGTTCTTC.

V and J are TRBV7-2 and TRBJ1-3; no definite D call. This CDR3 has 14 amino acids. Germline lookup yields CDR1 SGHTA and CDR2 FQGNSA. V was trimmed by 6 bases and J by 0 bases, leaving 9 bases between them. The CDR3 region is CASSLDYSGNTIYF. CDR3 nucleotide sequence: TGTGCCAGCAGTTTGGACTACTCTGGAAACACCATATATTTT.

V gene TRBV2 combines with J gene TRBJ1-1; D not resolved. This CDR3 has 14 amino acids. The V end lost 7 bases, the J end lost 0 bases, and 12 bases lay between the germline ends. The germline V gene has CDR1 SNHLY and CDR2 FYNNEI. DNA of the CDR3: TGTGCCAGCAAAGCTAGCAGGATGAACACTGAAGCTTTCTTT. This gives the protein CASKASRMNTEAFF.

The V gene is TRBV21-1, the J gene TRBJ1-1. TRBV21-1 is deemed a pseudogene. The CDR3 is 16 amino acids. CDR3 DNA: TGTGCCAGCAGCAAATCAGCGAATCTAATGAACACTGAAGCTTTCTTT. Protein product: CASSKSANLMNTEAFF.

This rearrangement joins TRBV28 to TRBJ2-4, with 10 bases lining up with TRBD2. CDR1 is MDHEN, CDR2 SYDVKM, per germline. The CDR3 contains 17 residues. Losses at the gene ends were 6 bases for V and 5 bases for J; bases not matched to a gene: 13. CDR3 DNA sequence: TGTGCCAGCAGCCCGAGCGGGAGGGCCTTCAATGAAAACATTCAGTACTTC. Protein: CASSPSGRAFNENIQYF.

This clone was counted once. The genes are TRBV6-5 and TRBJ1-5, with D unclear. V dropped 7 bases and J dropped 7 bases, with 20 bases sitting between them. Germline V gives CDR1 MNHEY, CDR2 SVGAGI. The CDR3 totals 15 residues. CDR3 nucleotide sequence: TGTGCCAGCACCGAAACCGGCCCCGGGTCGCAGCCCCAGCATTTT. Translating it yields CASTETGPGSQPQHF.

This chain connects TRBV7-9 to TRBJ1-5, with a weak D call TRBD1 (6 bases). Per germline, CDR1 SEHNR and CDR2 FQNEAQ (reference sequence). V shed 4 bases and J shed 0 bases, with 16 bases lying between them. CDR3 length: 17 amino acids. This chain's CDR3 is CASSSPTGEYSNQPQHF. The DNA for the CDR3 is TGTGCCAGCAGCTCCCCGACAGGAGAATATAGCAATCAGCCCCAGCATTTT.

The genes are TRBV10-2 and TRBJ1-1; D is possibly TRBD1 (5 bases). Between the trimmed V and J ends, which lost 8 bases and 4 bases, there was a span of 14 bases. Germline-derived CDR1 and CDR2 are WSHSY and SAAADI. This CDR3 contains 13 residues. CDR3 in amino acids: CASSWGESTEAFF. The CDR3 DNA reads TGCGCCAGCTCATGGGGGGAGAGCACTGAAGCTTTCTTT.

CDR3 sequence reads: CASSFGQATYEQYF. The CDR3 DNA sequence: TGTGCCAGCAGTTTTGGACAGGCCACCTACGAGCAGTACTTC. This rearrangement joins TRBV27 to TRBJ2-7; 7 nucleotides align to TRBD1. CDR1 MNHEY and CDR2 SMNVEV come from the germline V gene (reference sequence). Unmatched junction bases numbered 4, after V lost 3 bases and J lost 2 bases. There are 14 residues in the CDR3.

The chain couples TRBV9 to TRBJ1-1; 7 positions agree with TRBD1. The ends lost 3 bases at V and 10 bases at J; junction bases unmatched: 9. The germline CDR1 and CDR2 sequences are SGDLS and YYNGEE. The CDR3 spans 13 residues. CDR3 nucleotide sequence: TGTGCCAGCAGCGCAAGAGACAGGGCGGCAGCTTTCTTT. Translation: CASSARDRAAAFF. The variable domain in full, with the rest retrieved from reference TRBV9 and TRBJ1-1, is DSGVTQTPKHLITATGQRVTLRCSPRSGDLSVYWYQQSLDQGLQFLIQYYNGEERAKGNILERFSAQQFPDLHSELNLSSLELGDSALYFCASSARDRAAAFFGQGTRLTVV.

This clone was detected ten times or more. This rearrangement joins TRBV14 to TRBJ1-2, with D possibly matching TRBD1 (6 bases). The CDR3 totals 13 residues. The V end was cut by 5 bases, the J end by 7 bases, with 14 bases between. Germline assignment: CDR1 SGHDN and CDR2 FVKESK. The CDR3 protein is CASSFTGSGGYTF. CDR3 nucleotides: TGTGCCAGCAGCTTTACAGGGTCAGGTGGCTACACCTTC.

The rearrangement uses TRBV12-3 or TRBV12-4 and TRBJ2-7; TRBD2 matches 7 bases. This CDR3 contains 13 residues. J gave up 3 bases and V 3 bases, and 2 bases lay outside the gene matches. The CDR3 reads CASSLWGGYEQYF. The CDR3 DNA reads as TGTGCCAGCAGTTTGTGGGGGGGCTACGAGCAGTACTTC.

A few counts support this clone. The genes are TRBV7-9 and TRBJ2-7, with D perhaps matching TRBD1 (6 bases). V lost 5 bases, J lost 5 bases, and 19 bases lay in between. This CDR3 comprises 15 residues. Per germline, CDR1 SEHNR and CDR2 FQNEAQ (reference sequence). The CDR3 bases are TGTGCCAGCAGCCCCGAGGGGGTCCTATACCACGAGCAGTACTTC. Protein: CASSPEGVLYHEQYF.

CDR3 region: CASSRTGVAGELFF. The CDR3 nucleotides read TGTGCCAGCAGCCGAACAGGGGTGGCCGGGGAGCTGTTTTTT. The chain links TRBV7-9 to TRBJ2-2; 7 positions agree with TRBD1. Germline assignment: CDR1 SEHNR and CDR2 FQNEAQ (reference sequence). The CDR3 sequence is 14 residues long. With 5 bases clipped from V and 6 bases from J, the junction kept 6 bases outside the gene matches.

The chain has TRBV6-6 and TRBJ1-2; D is ambiguous. This CDR3 is built from 12 residues. V was cut by 10 bases and J by 8 bases, with 17 bases left in between. The germline V gene has CDR1 MNHNY and CDR2 SVGAGI (reference sequence). CDR3 sequence reads: CAIAEGRKGYTF. Here the CDR3 DNA reads TGTGCCATCGCGGAGGGCAGGAAGGGCTACACCTTC.

This clone was recorded once. This chain links TRBV13 with TRBJ1-4, with D uncertain. The germline gives CDR1 PRHDT, CDR2 FYEKMQ (reference sequence). This CDR3 region has 14 residues. Trimming cost V 11 bases and J 3 bases, with 16 bases left between them. CDR3 nucleotide sequence: TGTGCCCGGAGGCCTCAGAGGGCTAATGAAAAACTGTTTTTT. Translated: CARRPQRANEKLFF.

The chain employs TRBV28 and TRBJ2-7, with 11 bases lining up with TRBD2. Germline CDR1 reads MDHEN; CDR2 reads SYDVKM. The CDR3 totals 15 residues. The V segment lost 6 bases and the J segment 4 bases; nucleotides outside the gene matches: 8. CDR3 sequence (DNA): TGTGCCAGCAGGCAAACTAGCGGGAGAGAATACGAGCAGTACTTC. Its translation is CASRQTSGREYEQYF.

This clone was detected only a few times. V and J are TRBV9 and TRBJ2-3; a weak D match, TRBD2 (5 bases). In germline, CDR1 is SGDLS, CDR2 YYNGEE. The CDR3 covers 14 residues. Trimming shortened V by 2 bases and J by 4 bases, and 11 bases separated the two germline ends. The CDR3 DNA reads as TGTGCCAGCAGCGTTAGTACTAGGCCAGATACGCAGTATTTT. It codes for CASSVSTRPDTQYF.

V and J are TRBV2 and TRBJ2-3; 7 nucleotides align to TRBD1. The ends lost 6 bases at V and 0 bases at J; junction bases unmatched: 9. The CDR3 loop spans 16 amino acids. Germline-derived CDR1 and CDR2 are SNHLY and FYNNEI. CDR3 nucleotides: TGTGCCAGCAGCCCAGGGACAGCCCTTAGCACAGATACGCAGTATTTT. It yields the protein CASSPGTALSTDTQYF.

The V gene is TRBV11-3, the J gene TRBJ2-3; possible D gene TRBD1, 5 bases. V lost 1 base and J 2 bases, leaving 7 bases between the germline ends. The V gene's germline CDR1 is SGHNT and CDR2 YENEEA. The CDR3 contains 14 residues. This CDR3 is CASSLGQNTDTQYF. The CDR3 region has the DNA TGTGCCAGCAGCTTAGGACAGAACACAGATACGCAGTATTTT.

The chain has TRBV3-1 (or the pseudogene TRBV3-2) and TRBJ2-3, with 9 positions matching TRBD1. The CDR3 consists of 17 residues. Trimming took 2 bases from V and 5 from J; bases not matched to a gene: 11. From germline, CDR1 is LGHDT and CDR2 YNNKEL (reference sequence). CDR3 region: CASSQLGRTGVVDTQYF. In nucleotides, the CDR3 is TGTGCCAGCAGCCAACTCGGGCGGACAGGGGTGGTAGATACGCAGTATTTT.

This sequence joins TRBV2 and TRBJ1-6; D is unresolved. Trimming pared 5 bases from V and 6 bases from J, leaving 11 bases between. This CDR3 is 14 amino acids long. CDR1 and CDR2 (germline): SNHLY, FYNNEI. In DNA form, the CDR3 reads TGTGCCAGCAGTCGGGAGTTGAGTAATTCACCCCTCCACTTT. This translates into CASSRELSNSPLHF.